The 9 T cell receptor delta chains presented below share a single source sample, sequenced in a study of gammadelta T cells in human blood (dated by TCRdb to about 2020). The library was generated by RT-PCR. Sequencer: Illumina MiSeq. Clones were re-identified by TCRdb from the public reads with CATT, and rows with the same DNA were merged. This sample is represented by some 970 delta-chain clones; 40% to 60% of them were singletons. Of the sample, roughly 24% falls within the top ten clones. The sample was Vgamma9Vdelta2 gamma-delta T cells from cord blood. These receptors were obtained from a newborn.

A note on this clone: A read error is likely here: a far larger clone is one base away. The V and J genes are TRDV2 and TRDJ3, with 8 nucleotides matching TRDD3. CDR1 GEAIGNYY and CDR2 EKD come from the germline V gene. This CDR3 comprises 24 residues. The ends lost 3 bases at V and 0 bases at J; junction bases unmatched: 24. Written as DNA, the CDR3 is TGTGCCTGTGACGACAAACGAATGGGGATACTGCCACCCAAGGACTCCTGGGACACCCGACAGATGTTTTTC. It is translated as CACDDKRMGILPPKDSWDTRQMFF.

Comments on this clone: This likely came from a read error, as a far larger clone is one base away. The chain is built from TRDV2 and TRDJ1, with 7 bases that match TRDD3. The CDR3 length is 17 residues. With 5 bases clipped from V and 0 bases from J, the junction kept 14 bases outside the gene matches. The germline V gene has CDR1 GEAIGNYY and CDR2 EKD. CDR3 nucleotides: TGTGCCTGTGGAGGATATGGGGGAAGACGGTACACCGATAAACTCATCTTT. It translates to CACGGYGGRRYTDKLIF.

V gene TRDV2 combines with J gene TRDJ1; 8 positions match TRDD3. The CDR3 extends over 14 amino acids. Germline values: CDR1 GEAIGNYY, CDR2 EKD. V was clipped by 4 bases and J by 0 bases; unmatched bases: 3. CDR3 in DNA: TGTGCCTGTGATTTACTGGGGGACACCGATAAACTCATCTTT. Amino acid sequence: CACDLLGDTDKLIF.

Turning to this clone: The TCRdb record carries a much larger clone's protein, which differs from this DNA's translation at residue 9; a read error is the likely cause, and the protein listed here is the DNA translation. This sequence joins TRDV2 and TRDJ2, with 10 positions matching TRDD3. The germline CDR1 and CDR2 sequences are GEAIGNYY and EKD. This CDR3 is 15 amino acids long. V was pared by 3 bases and J by 4 bases, with 4 bases of the junction left unmatched. CDR3 DNA: TGTGCCTGTGACGTACTGGGGGATCCGACAGCACAACTCTTCTTT. It specifies CACDVLGDPTAQLFF.

Comment on this clone: This likely reflects a read error, since a far larger clone is one base away. The V call is TRDV2, the J call TRDJ1; 12 bases are a match to TRDD3. The CDR3 runs to 25 residues. Germline CDR1 reads GEAIGNYY; CDR2 reads EKD. CDR3 DNA sequence: TGTGCCTGTGACACCGGAAAGCCGCCCAGTACTGGGGGATACCGTCCGGATTTGTACACCGATAAACTCACCTTT. It codes for CACDTGKPPSTGGYRPDLYTDKLTF.

This clone was seen once. A far larger clone is one nucleotide away, so this likely arose from a read error. The same CDR3 arises from other DNA sequences in this sample as well. V is TRDV2 and J is TRDJ1; tentatively, D is TRDD3 (6 bases). Germline CDR1 and CDR2: GEAIGNYY and EKD. V lost 3 bases and J 2 bases, leaving 18 bases between the germline ends. CDR3 size: 16 residues. As DNA, the CDR3 is TGTGCCTGTGACCCCGATACGCGTTCCCATACCGATAAACTCATCTTT. Amino acid sequence: CACDPDTRSHTDKLIF.

In regard to this clone: The protein TCRdb lists belongs to a much larger clone and differs from this DNA's translation at residue 4, which points to a read error; the protein shown is made from the DNA. The chain has TRDV2 and TRDJ1, with D tentatively TRDD3 (6 bases). CDR3 length: 16 amino acids. CDR1 is GEAIGNYY, CDR2 EKD, per germline. The ends were cut back, 5 bases at V and 0 bases at J, with 18 bases in the middle. The CDR3 DNA is TGTGCCTGTGCCCCTCGTACTGGGCGGAACACCGATAAACTCATCTTT. Protein sequence: CACAPRTGRNTDKLIF.

This clone was seen a handful of times. This sequence joins TRDV2 and TRDJ1; 10 nucleotides line up with TRDD3. Germline V gene data show CDR1 as GEAIGNYY and CDR2 as EKD. After removal of 2 bases from V and 0 bases from J, the junction contained 8 bases not matched to a gene. The CDR3 loop spans 17 amino acids. DNA for the CDR3: TGTGCCTGTGACAATACTGGGGGATCCTGGGACACCGATAAACTCATCTTT. It is translated as CACDNTGGSWDTDKLIF.

About this clone: This DNA's translation differs at residue 5 from TCRdb's protein, which comes from a much larger clone; a read error is likely, and the protein shown is translated from the DNA. V gene TRDV2 combines with J gene TRDJ1; 10 bases are shared with TRDD3. The CDR3 consists of 16 residues. Germline lookup yields CDR1 GEAIGNYY and CDR2 EKD. Germline trimming cut 3 bases from V and 8 bases from J; bases unmatched to any gene: 14. The CDR3 reads CACDPVGLGDKEKLIF. The CDR3 nucleotides are TGTGCCTGTGACCCCGTAGGGCTGGGGGATAAAGAAAAACTCATCTTT.